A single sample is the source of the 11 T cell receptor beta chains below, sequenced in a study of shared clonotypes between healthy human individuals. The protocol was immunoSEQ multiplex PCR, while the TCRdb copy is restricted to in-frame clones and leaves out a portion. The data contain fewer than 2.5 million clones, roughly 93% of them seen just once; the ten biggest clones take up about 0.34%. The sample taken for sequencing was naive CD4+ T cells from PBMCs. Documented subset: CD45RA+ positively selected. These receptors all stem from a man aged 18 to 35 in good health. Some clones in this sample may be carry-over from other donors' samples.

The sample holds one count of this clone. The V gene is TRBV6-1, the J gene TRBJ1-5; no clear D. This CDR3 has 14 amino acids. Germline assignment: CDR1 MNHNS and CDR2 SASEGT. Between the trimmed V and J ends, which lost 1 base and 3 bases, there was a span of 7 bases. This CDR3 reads CASSEDVDNQPQHF. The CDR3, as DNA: TGTGCCAGCAGTGAAGATGTGGACAATCAGCCCCAGCATTTT.

Here the CDR3 reads CASSLLLAGTGELFF. DNA for the CDR3: TGTGCCAGCAGTTTATTACTAGCCGGCACCGGGGAGCTGTTTTTT. V gene TRBV27 combines with J gene TRBJ2-2, with D possibly TRBD2 on 6 matching bases. The CDR3 consists of 15 residues. Trimming cost V 1 base and J 4 bases, with 10 bases left between them. The germline gives CDR1 MNHEY, CDR2 SMNVEV (reference sequence).

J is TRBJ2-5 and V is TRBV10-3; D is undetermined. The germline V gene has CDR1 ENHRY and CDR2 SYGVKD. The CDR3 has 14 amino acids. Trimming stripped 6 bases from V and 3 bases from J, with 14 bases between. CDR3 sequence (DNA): TGTGCCATCAGCGCAAACCACGGAAAAGAGACCCAGTACTTC. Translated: CAISANHGKETQYF.

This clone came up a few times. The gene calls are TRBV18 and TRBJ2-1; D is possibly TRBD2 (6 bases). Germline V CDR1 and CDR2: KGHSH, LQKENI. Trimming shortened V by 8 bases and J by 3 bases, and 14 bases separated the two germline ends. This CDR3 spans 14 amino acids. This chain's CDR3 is CASALAIGYNEQFF. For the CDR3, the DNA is TGTGCCAGCGCCCTAGCGATCGGCTACAATGAGCAGTTCTTC.

The CDR3 is CATRQGGTDTQYF. The CDR3 region has the DNA TGCGCCACCAGACAAGGGGGAACAGATACGCAGTATTTT. The chain links TRBV10-2 to TRBJ2-3, with a possible D match to TRBD1 (6 bases). The CDR3 is 13 residues long. Germline V CDR1 and CDR2: WSHSY, SAAADI. Trimming left V 10 bases short and J 3 bases short, with 14 bases between.

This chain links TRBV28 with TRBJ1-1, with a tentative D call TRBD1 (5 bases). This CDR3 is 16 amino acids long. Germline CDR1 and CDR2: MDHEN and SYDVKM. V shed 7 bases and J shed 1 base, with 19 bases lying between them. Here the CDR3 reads CASTPWGGSANTEAFF. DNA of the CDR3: TGTGCCAGCACCCCATGGGGGGGGTCGGCGAACACTGAAGCTTTCTTT.

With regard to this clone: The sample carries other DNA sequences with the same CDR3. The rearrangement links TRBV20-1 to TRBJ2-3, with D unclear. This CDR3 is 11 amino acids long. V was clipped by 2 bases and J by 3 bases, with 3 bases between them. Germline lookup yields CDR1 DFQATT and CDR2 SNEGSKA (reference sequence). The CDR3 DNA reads TGCAGTGCTAGAAAGACAGATACGCAGTATTTT. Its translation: CSARKTDTQYF.

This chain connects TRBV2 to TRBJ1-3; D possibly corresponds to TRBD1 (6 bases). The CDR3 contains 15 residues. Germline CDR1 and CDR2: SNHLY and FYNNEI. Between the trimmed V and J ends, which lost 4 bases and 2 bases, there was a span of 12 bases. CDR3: CASSGQGTPGNTIYF. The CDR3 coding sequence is TGTGCCAGCAGTGGTCAAGGGACACCTGGAAACACCATATATTTT. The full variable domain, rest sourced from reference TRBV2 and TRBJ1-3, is EPEVTQTPSHQVTQMGQEVILRCVPISNHLYFYWYRQILGQKVEFLVSFYNNEISEKSEIFDDQFSVERPDGSNFTLKIRSTKLEDSAMYFCASSGQGTPGNTIYFGEGSWLTVV.

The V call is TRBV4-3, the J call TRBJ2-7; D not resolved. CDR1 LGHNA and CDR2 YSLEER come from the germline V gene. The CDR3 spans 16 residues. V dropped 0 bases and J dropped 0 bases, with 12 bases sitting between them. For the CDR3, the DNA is TGCGCCAGCAGCCAAGATACACGGGCGCACTCCTACGAGCAGTACTTC. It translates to CASSQDTRAHSYEQYF.

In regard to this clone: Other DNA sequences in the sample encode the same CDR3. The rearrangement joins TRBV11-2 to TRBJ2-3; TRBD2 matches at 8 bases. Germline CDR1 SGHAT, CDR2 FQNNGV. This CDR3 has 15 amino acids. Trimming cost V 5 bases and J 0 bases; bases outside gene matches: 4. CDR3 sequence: CASSPGTSSTDTQYF. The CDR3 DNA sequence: TGTGCCAGCAGCCCCGGGACTAGTAGCACAGATACGCAGTATTTT. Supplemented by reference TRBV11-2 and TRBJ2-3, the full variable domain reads EAGVAQSPRYKIIEKRQSVAFWCNPISGHATLYWYQQILGQGPKLLIQFQNNGVVDDSQLPKDRFSAERLKGVDSTLKIQPAKLEDSAVYLCASSPGTSSTDTQYFGPGTRLTVL.

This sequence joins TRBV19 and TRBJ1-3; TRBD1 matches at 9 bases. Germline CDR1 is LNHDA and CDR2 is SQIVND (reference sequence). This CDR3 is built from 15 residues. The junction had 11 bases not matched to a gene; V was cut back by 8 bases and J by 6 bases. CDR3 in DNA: TGTGCCAGTTTCGGGAGTGGACAGGGGAAAAACACCATATATTTT. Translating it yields CASFGSGQGKNTIYF.